This T cell receptor (beta chain) was sequenced in a study of blood T cell repertoires in COVID-19 (TCRdb year 2020). Regarding the research as a whole: Samples from collaborators originated in the United States, Italy and Spain and spanned both the acute and convalescent phases of COVID-19. The samples were drawn from two sources: the first 160 participants of the ongoing ImmuneRACE study, and 1,000 to 1,500 subjects contributed by 6 global collaborators. The repertoires were released in a freely available public database meant as a resource for research on the immune response to SARS-CoV-2. Nearly every sample came with metadata listing a de-identified subject ID, COVID-19 status, age in years and sex. The prospective study material was composed of cDNA or gDNA derived from T cells, B-cell-depleted T cells, or PBMCs. Subjects who had been exposed to COVID-19, were actively infected with it, or had recovered from it provided the deeply sampled blood TCRbeta repertoires that made up the dataset. Where HLA class I and class II types were available, the types were taken from metadata supplied by the sample provider, not from assay-based typing. General study outcomes and caveats: How much clinical and demographic metadata was included differed by source and by participant, and the metadata was provided uncurated.

TCRbeta CDR3 regions were amplified from genomic DNA using the immunoSEQ Assay, a bias-controlled multiplex PCR. Turning to the authors' computational methods: The number of nucleated cells in each sample was estimated from the amplification of reference gene primers within the assay. To quantify the absolute abundance of each unique TCRbeta CDR3 rearrangement, sequence reads were collapsed and filtered. Productive Simpson clonality was computed per sample as the square root of Simpson's diversity index over productive rearrangements. TCRdb mirrors the immuneACCESS table, restricted to in-frame sequences. Some clones are absent from its copies; in checked studies, under half trace to an unresolved V gene, and the reason for the others is unknown. The V and J calls and clone size are taken from that table; D and trimming were inferred from the DNA. The sample contains 260,000 or so clones, just over 85% of them found a single time. Around 15% of the sample goes to the ten largest clones.

Participants in the prospective study were aged 18 to 89 years, lived in 24 United States geographic areas, and enrolled through a virtual design. Cohort assignment in the prospective study relied on participant-reported clinical history from a screening survey and a study questionnaire. Recovered participants in ImmuneRACE Cohort 3 were defined as having two consecutive negative NP/OP PCR tests, clearance from a healthcare professional, or resolution of symptoms. Each participant in the prospective study had whole blood, serum and a nasopharyngeal or oropharyngeal swab collected by mobile phlebotomists. Prospective study participants could optionally give additional blood draws and questionnaires over a roughly two-month period. Before DNA extraction, blood samples from the prospective study were shipped at room temperature or frozen. V is reduced by 10 bases and J by 1 base, leaving a spacing of 21 bases between them. CDR1 and CDR2, per the germline V gene, are WSHSY and SAAADI. From its cysteine to its phenylalanine, the CDR3 spans 16 amino acids. CDR3 DNA only is kept here, 48 bases in frame from base 1.

This clone has just a few counts. This receptor's antigen is unknown. No much larger clonotype is one base removed from it; base qualities were not supplied. Sequenced: PBMCs or T cells enriched from blood (not recorded which). This chain joins TRBV10-2 to TRBJ2-3; the D segment could be TRBD2, given 7 matching bases. The receptor was isolated from a man younger than 30 who had recovered from COVID-19. The DNA reads as follows: TGCGCCACTACTCCTTGGGGGGGCTCGGGCACAGATACGCAGTATTTT. It codes for CATTPWGGSGTDTQYF.